This entry lists 5 T cell receptor beta chains sequenced from one sample in a study of blood T cell repertoires in COVID-19 (dated by TCRdb to the early 2020s). To prepare the library, the immunoSEQ multiplex PCR assay was applied. The immuneACCESS repertoire file appears here via TCRdb, limited to in-frame rearrangements. These files lack a portion of the clones; in checked studies, under half of the deficit traces to unresolved V genes, and the cause of the others is not known. Across this sample there are over 150,000 clones, with about 85% seen only once. More than 6.5% of the sample is in the top ten clones. Sequenced sample: peripheral blood. The receptors were gathered from an older woman with COVID-19, enrolled during active disease.

The chain couples TRBV18 to TRBJ1-2; TRBD1 agrees at 11 bases. The CDR3 loop spans 16 amino acids. V lost 5 bases and J lost 1; bases outside the gene matches: 6. Per germline, CDR1 KGHSH and CDR2 LQKENI. In DNA form, the CDR3 reads TGTGCCAGCTCAACCGGGACAGGGGGACTTAACTATGGCTACACCTTC. Translated: CASSTGTGGLNYGYTF. Using reference TRBV18 and TRBJ1-2 for the parts outside the CDR3, the full variable domain is NAGVMQNPRHLVRRRGQEARLRCSPMKGHSHVYWYRQLPEEGLKFMVYLQKENIIDESGMPKERFSAEFPKEGPSILRIQQVVRGDSAAYFCASSTGTGGLNYGYTFGSGTRLTVV.

A word on this clone: The same CDR3 can be traced to other DNA sequences in this sample. This chain uses TRBV18 with TRBJ2-7, with D tentatively TRBD1 (5 bases). From germline, CDR1 is KGHSH and CDR2 LQKENI. V dropped 6 bases and J dropped 3 bases, with 9 bases sitting between them. This CDR3 has 12 residues. The CDR3 DNA reads as TGTGCCAGCTCTGGACAAAACTACGAGCAGTACGTC. Its protein is CASSGQNYEQYV.

The V and J genes are TRBV6-5 and TRBJ2-5; 8 bases are shared with TRBD2. V shed 5 bases and J 6 bases; nucleotides not matched to a gene: 11. The CDR3 covers 15 residues. Per germline, CDR1 MNHEY and CDR2 SVGAGI. The DNA of the CDR3 is TGTGCCAGCAGTCCCCCGGGAGGGGGGAGGAAGACCCAGTACTTC. Protein product: CASSPPGGGRKTQYF.

The chain employs TRBV7-8 and TRBJ1-5, with a tentative D call TRBD1 (6 bases). The CDR3 is 15 amino acids. CDR1 SGHVS and CDR2 FQNEAQ come from the germline V gene. V lost 2 bases to trimming and J lost 6 bases, with 14 bases between them. CDR3 nucleotide sequence: TGTGCCAGCAGCTTACCACAGGGAATTGGTCAGCCCCAGCATTTT. Translated: CASSLPQGIGQPQHF.

The chain combines TRBV5-6 with TRBJ1-2; weak D call: TRBD1 (6 bases). This CDR3 comprises 13 residues. The V end lost 3 bases, the J end lost 5 bases, and 11 bases lay between the germline ends. The V gene's germline CDR1 is SGHDT and CDR2 YYEEEE. CDR3 sequence: CASSSGQKYGYTF. CDR3 bases: TGTGCCAGCAGCTCTGGACAGAAATATGGCTACACCTTC.